These 26 T cell receptor beta chains share one sample of origin, sequenced in a study of blood T cell repertoires in COVID-19. The protocol was immunoSEQ multiplex PCR, while the TCRdb copy is restricted to in-frame clones and leaves out a portion. The sample lists over 250,000 clones; roughly 90% were seen once. Sequencing input: PBMCs or T cells enriched from blood (not recorded which). The receptor set was obtained from a woman aged 45 to 65 who had recovered from COVID-19.

The rearrangement links TRBV11-2 to TRBJ2-7; D perhaps matches TRBD1 (6 bases). Looked up from germline, CDR1 is SGHAT and CDR2 is FQNNGV. This CDR3 is 16 amino acids long. Trimming removed 1 base from V and 5 bases from J, with 18 bases in between. The CDR3 region is CASSLVGSSRGHEQYF. In nucleotides, the CDR3 is TGTGCCAGCAGCTTAGTGGGGTCCTCCAGGGGCCACGAGCAGTACTTC.

This clone was counted a single time. V gene TRBV3-1 (or the pseudogene TRBV3-2) combines with J gene TRBJ2-1, with D possibly matching TRBD2 (6 bases). CDR3 length: 16 amino acids. The germline V gene has CDR1 LGHDT and CDR2 YNNKEL (reference sequence). V lost 3 bases, J lost 2 bases, and 14 bases lay in between. CDR3 in amino acids: CASSQFSGVTYNEQFF. The DNA for the CDR3 is TGTGCCAGCAGCCAGTTTAGCGGAGTGACCTACAATGAGCAGTTCTTC.

V and J are TRBV29-1 and TRBJ2-7; tentative D call: TRBD1 (6 bases). The V end was cut by 4 bases, the J end by 1 base, with 17 bases between. The CDR3 length is 15 residues. Germline V gene sequence: CDR1 SQVTM, CDR2 ANQGSEA. The CDR3 reads CSVVGSGTSSYEQYF. The CDR3 region has the DNA TGCAGCGTTGTTGGGAGTGGGACATCTTCCTACGAGCAGTACTTC.

Concerning this clone itself: The sample holds other DNA sequences that translate to the same CDR3. The chain couples TRBV20-1 to TRBJ2-3; the D gene is possibly TRBD1 (6 bases). Germline lookup yields CDR1 DFQATT and CDR2 SNEGSKA (reference sequence). V was shortened by 3 bases and J by 0 bases, with 10 bases between the two germline ends. The CDR3 totals 14 residues. The CDR3 is CSASGGRSTDTQYF. The CDR3 coding sequence is TGCAGTGCTAGTGGGGGCCGGAGCACAGATACGCAGTATTTT.

Details on this clone: In the same sample, other DNA sequences code for this CDR3. This chain links TRBV29-1 with TRBJ1-1; tentatively, D is TRBD1 (6 bases). The V end was cut by 4 bases, the J end by 6 bases, with 9 bases between. The germline CDR1 and CDR2 sequences are SQVTM and ANQGSEA. The CDR3 is 11 amino acids. The CDR3 DNA reads TGCAGCGTTGGGGAGGGGGCTGAAGCTTTCTTT. Protein: CSVGEGAEAFF.

The chain couples TRBV3-1 (or the pseudogene TRBV3-2) to TRBJ1-2; the match to TRBD1 covers 8 bases. Per the germline V gene, CDR1 is LGHDT and CDR2 is YNNKEL (reference sequence). The junction had 8 bases not matched to a gene; V was cut back by 6 bases and J by 8 bases. This CDR3 has 13 amino acids. The CDR3, as DNA: TGTGCCAGCAGGCAATTACAGGGGGAAGGCTACACCTTC. It encodes CASRQLQGEGYTF.

This clone occurred once. V gene TRBV18 combines with J gene TRBJ1-2; the match to TRBD1 covers 12 bases. Germline V CDR1 and CDR2: KGHSH, LQKENI. V lost 0 bases and J lost 8; bases outside the gene matches: 4. The CDR3 loop spans 15 amino acids. The CDR3 nucleotides are TGTGCCAGCTCACCACCGGGACAGGGGGCCCTAGGCTACACCTTC. It yields the protein CASSPPGQGALGYTF.

This clone appeared once. V is TRBV20-1 and J is TRBJ2-1, with 9 bases that match TRBD2. Trimming took 3 bases from V and 6 from J; bases not matched to a gene: 6. The CDR3 sequence is 14 residues long. CDR1 DFQATT and CDR2 SNEGSKA come from the germline V gene (reference sequence). This CDR3 reads CSASWLAGRNEQFF. CDR3 DNA: TGCAGTGCTAGTTGGCTAGCGGGACGCAATGAGCAGTTCTTC.

The gene calls are TRBV28 and TRBJ1-1; D might be TRBD1 (5 bases). Germline V CDR1 and CDR2: MDHEN, SYDVKM. V was trimmed by 3 bases and J by 8 bases, leaving 16 bases between them. The CDR3 contains 14 residues. CDR3 nucleotide sequence: TGTGCCAGCAGTTTGGTGGAACGGGGGGGAGAAGCTTTCTTT. Translating gives CASSLVERGGEAFF.

The chain has TRBV7-9 and TRBJ2-1; a weak D match, TRBD1 (5 bases). The CDR3 covers 12 residues. Germline V CDR1 and CDR2: SEHNR, FQNEAQ (reference sequence). Trimming took off 2 bases at V and 6 bases at J, with 5 bases between the two ends. The CDR3 DNA is TGTGCCAGCAGCTTAACAGGCAATGAGCAGTTCTTC. As protein: CASSLTGNEQFF. The full variable domain, with the rest looked up from reference TRBV7-9 and TRBJ2-1, is DTGVSQNPRHKITKRGQNVTFRCDPISEHNRLYWYRQTLGQGPEFLTYFQNEAQLEKSRLLSDRFSAERPKGSFSTLEIQRTEQGDSAMYLCASSLTGNEQFFGPGTRLTVL.

This rearrangement joins TRBV3-1 (or the pseudogene TRBV3-2) to TRBJ1-6, with TRBD1 matching 11 bases. The CDR3 consists of 15 residues. Trimming removed 2 bases from V and 7 bases from J; junction bases left unmatched: 1. Germline V lookup: CDR1 LGHDT, CDR2 YNNKEL (reference sequence). The CDR3: CASSQRDRGNSPLHF. DNA for the CDR3: TGTGCCAGCAGCCAAAGGGACAGGGGGAATTCACCCCTCCACTTT.

V gene TRBV6-5 combines with J gene TRBJ2-5; D perhaps matches TRBD1 (6 bases). V lost 6 bases, J lost 5 bases, and 10 bases lay in between. This CDR3 is 12 amino acids long. The germline CDR1 and CDR2 sequences are MNHEY and SVGAGI. The CDR3 here is CASRQGRETQYF. In DNA, the CDR3 is TGTGCCAGCAGACAGGGACGCGAGACCCAGTACTTC.

The chain employs TRBV18 and TRBJ2-3; 11 nucleotides line up with TRBD2. The V gene end was trimmed by 3 bases and the J gene end by 2 bases; junction bases not matched to a gene: 4. Germline V gene data show CDR1 as KGHSH and CDR2 as LQKENI. The CDR3 covers 16 residues. DNA for the CDR3: TGTGCCAGCTCACCTAGCGGGAGGGCCCCCACAGATACGCAGTATTTT. Its protein product is CASSPSGRAPTDTQYF. Full variable domain (rest looked up from reference TRBV18 and TRBJ2-3): NAGVMQNPRHLVRRRGQEARLRCSPMKGHSHVYWYRQLPEEGLKFMVYLQKENIIDESGMPKERFSAEFPKEGPSILRIQQVVRGDSAAYFCASSPSGRAPTDTQYFGPGTRLTVL.

This clone has only one observation. The rearrangement links TRBV4-3 to TRBJ2-3; D possibly corresponds to TRBD1 (5 bases). Looked up from germline, CDR1 is LGHNA and CDR2 is YSLEER. This CDR3 has 16 amino acids. Trimming took off 4 bases at V and 4 bases at J, with 18 bases between the two ends. This CDR3 reads CASSPSWWGAADTQYF. Written as DNA, the CDR3 is TGCGCCAGCAGCCCATCTTGGTGGGGCGCCGCAGATACGCAGTATTTT.

The rearrangement links TRBV4-3 to TRBJ2-1; 14 bases are shared with TRBD2. Germline V lookup: CDR1 LGHNA, CDR2 YSLEER. This CDR3 is built from 16 residues. The ends lost 0 bases at V and 15 bases at J; junction bases unmatched: 10. In nucleotides, the CDR3 is TGCGCCAGCAGCCAAGATTGGGGACTAGCGGGAGTGGGCCCGTTCTTC. Residues: CASSQDWGLAGVGPFF.

The V gene is TRBV2, the J gene TRBJ2-2, with D maybe TRBD1 (6 bases). The V end lost 5 bases, the J end lost 5 bases, and 12 bases lay between the germline ends. The CDR3 loop spans 14 amino acids. The germline V gene has CDR1 SNHLY and CDR2 FYNNEI. The CDR3 sequence is CASSPDRLTGELFF. DNA of the CDR3: TGTGCCAGCAGTCCCGACAGGCTTACCGGGGAGCTGTTTTTT.

CDR3 in amino acids: CASSQQGGKNTEAFF. In DNA form, the CDR3 reads TGCGCCAGCAGCCAACAAGGGGGCAAGAACACTGAAGCTTTCTTT. The chain has TRBV5-1 and TRBJ1-1; 7 bases are shared with TRBD1. This CDR3 region has 15 residues. Germline values: CDR1 SGHRS, CDR2 YFSETQ. With V trimmed by 4 bases and J by 1 base, 7 bases remained unmatched.

This clone was seen just once. The chain has TRBV28 and TRBJ1-1, with a tentative D call TRBD1 (5 bases). V lost 6 bases to trimming and J lost 1 base, with 6 bases between them. CDR1 is MDHEN and CDR2 is SYDVKM in the germline V gene. The CDR3 consists of 12 residues. The CDR3 DNA sequence: TGTGCCAGCAGGGGGGGGAACACTGAAGCTTTCTTT. Its translation: CASRGGNTEAFF.

The chain employs TRBV5-1 and TRBJ1-2; 8 positions match TRBD1. The junction had 6 bases not matched to a gene; V was cut back by 0 bases and J by 5 bases. CDR1 is SGHRS, CDR2 YFSETQ, per germline. The CDR3 extends over 15 amino acids. In nucleotides, the CDR3 is TGCGCCAGCAGCTTGGGGCAGGGGGCGTTGTATGGCTACACCTTC. The encoded protein is CASSLGQGALYGYTF. Drawing the rest from reference TRBV5-1 and TRBJ1-2, the complete variable domain is KAGVTQTPRYLIKTRGQQVTLSCSPISGHRSVSWYQQTPGQGLQFLFEYFSETQRNKGNFPGRFSGRQFSNSRSEMNVSTLELGDSALYLCASSLGQGALYGYTFGSGTRLTVV.

The V call is TRBV30, the J call TRBJ1-2, with TRBD1 matching over 10 bases. The CDR3 has 13 amino acids. Trimming removed 1 base from V and 6 bases from J; junction bases left unmatched: 2. CDR1 and CDR2 (germline): GTSNPN, SVGIG (reference sequence). CDR3 region: CAWSGQGANGYTF. CDR3 bases: TGTGCCTGGAGTGGACAGGGGGCCAATGGCTACACCTTC. Full variable domain (rest looked up from reference TRBV30 and TRBJ1-2): SQTIHQWPATLVQPVGSPLSLECTVEGTSNPNLYWYRQAAGRGLQLLFYSVGIGQISSEVPQNLSASRPQDRQFILSSKKLLLSDSGFYLCAWSGQGANGYTFGSGTRLTVV.

This chain links TRBV5-1 with TRBJ1-3, with no clear D. The germline V and J ends were trimmed by 4 bases and 3 bases, with 20 bases remaining between them. The CDR3 runs 17 residues. Germline V gives CDR1 SGHRS, CDR2 YFSETQ. The CDR3: CASSPGGPPSFGNTIYF. CDR3 DNA sequence: TGCGCCAGCAGCCCGGGTGGCCCGCCGTCTTTTGGAAACACCATATATTTT.

The V and J genes are TRBV28 and TRBJ1-1, with D hard to call. Germline assignment: CDR1 MDHEN and CDR2 SYDVKM. V gave up 1 base and J gave up 1 base, with 7 bases separating them. The CDR3 sequence is 14 residues long. The CDR3 DNA reads TGTGCCAGCAGTTTATCAAATAGGAACACTGAAGCTTTCTTT. Encoded protein: CASSLSNRNTEAFF. The complete variable domain, with remaining parts taken from reference TRBV28 and TRBJ1-1, reads DVKVTQSSRYLVKRTGEKVFLECVQDMDHENMFWYRQDPGLGLRLIYFSYDVKMKEKGDIPEGYSVSREKKERFSLILESASTNQTSMYLCASSLSNRNTEAFFGQGTRLTVV.

V gene TRBV20-1 combines with J gene TRBJ2-7, with 8 bases matching TRBD2. Unmatched junction bases numbered 6, after V lost 3 bases and J lost 5 bases. The CDR3 is 13 residues long. CDR1 and CDR2 (germline): DFQATT, SNEGSKA (reference sequence). The CDR3 coding sequence is TGCAGTGCTAGTCCCGGGAGGGCCGACGAGCAGTACTTC. Residues: CSASPGRADEQYF.

The chain recombines TRBV10-2 with TRBJ2-5; 8 nucleotides agree with TRBD1. CDR3 length: 13 amino acids. V gave up 6 bases and J gave up 4 bases; unmatched junction bases: 4. Germline CDR1 and CDR2: WSHSY and SAAADI. The CDR3: CASRGQGGETQYF. Here the CDR3 DNA reads TGCGCCAGCAGAGGACAGGGAGGAGAGACCCAGTACTTC.

V usage is TRBV27 and J usage is TRBJ1-1, with D hard to call. The V gene lost 2 bases and the J gene lost 3 bases, with 10 bases spanning the gap. Per germline, CDR1 MNHEY and CDR2 SMNVEV (reference sequence). This CDR3 is 14 amino acids long. The CDR3 is CASSLARLDTEAFF. CDR3 DNA sequence: TGTGCCAGCAGTTTAGCCAGGTTGGACACTGAAGCTTTCTTT.

In its sample, this clone was seen a few times. Other nucleotide sequences in the sample specify the same CDR3. The chain links TRBV6-1 to TRBJ1-4, with a possible D match to TRBD1 (5 bases). The V gene's germline CDR1 is MNHNS and CDR2 SASEGT. The germline V and J ends were trimmed by 0 bases and 4 bases, with 9 bases remaining between them. The CDR3 totals 15 residues. In nucleotides, the CDR3 is TGTGCCAGCAGTGAAGCGCAGGGAGGTAATGAAAAACTGTTTTTT. Its translation is CASSEAQGGNEKLFF.